A single sample gave rise to the 3 T cell receptor beta chains below, sequenced in a study of post-analysis software for immune sequencing data. Their antigens are not known. The authors incorporated unique molecular identifiers into the TCR beta cDNA libraries. TCRdb used MiXCR to reprocess the PCR reads, holding one entry per CDR3 protein. The sample has hundreds of thousands of distinct CDR3 sequences; about 44% are singletons. Overall study findings and caveats: Elevated frequency relative to controls characterized four or five TRBV segments in patients, TRBV5-6, TRBV5-1 and TRBV20-1 among them.

Sequenced input: blood. These receptors all come from a girl between 5 and 17 years old with multiple sclerosis.

The chain joins TRBV12-3 or TRBV12-4 to TRBJ2-3; weak D call: TRBD2 (6 bases). The CDR3 is 14 residues long. Trimming shortened V by 5 bases and J by 2 bases, and 11 bases separated the two germline ends. The CDR3 is CASSPRGTTDTQYF. Here the CDR3 DNA reads TGTGCCAGCAGTCCTCGCGGGACCACAGATACGCAGTATTTT.

This chain uses TRBV7-9 with TRBJ2-7; D is perhaps TRBD1 (6 bases). This CDR3 has 13 amino acids. The V and J ends lost 7 bases and 0 bases respectively, with 10 bases between them. Germline values: CDR1 SEHNR, CDR2 FQNEAQ (reference sequence). The CDR3 DNA follows: TGTGCCAGCAACCGGGACAACTCCTACGAGCAGTACTTC. It encodes CASNRDNSYEQYF.

The V call is TRBV5-6, the J call TRBJ2-3; D gene uncertain. Trimming stripped 4 bases from V and 2 bases from J, with 11 bases between. Germline CDR1 is SGHDT and CDR2 is YYEEEE. The CDR3 is 14 residues long. The CDR3 protein is CASSTWSSTDTQYF. In DNA form, the CDR3 reads TGTGCCAGCAGCACGTGGTCCTCCACAGATACGCAGTATTTT.